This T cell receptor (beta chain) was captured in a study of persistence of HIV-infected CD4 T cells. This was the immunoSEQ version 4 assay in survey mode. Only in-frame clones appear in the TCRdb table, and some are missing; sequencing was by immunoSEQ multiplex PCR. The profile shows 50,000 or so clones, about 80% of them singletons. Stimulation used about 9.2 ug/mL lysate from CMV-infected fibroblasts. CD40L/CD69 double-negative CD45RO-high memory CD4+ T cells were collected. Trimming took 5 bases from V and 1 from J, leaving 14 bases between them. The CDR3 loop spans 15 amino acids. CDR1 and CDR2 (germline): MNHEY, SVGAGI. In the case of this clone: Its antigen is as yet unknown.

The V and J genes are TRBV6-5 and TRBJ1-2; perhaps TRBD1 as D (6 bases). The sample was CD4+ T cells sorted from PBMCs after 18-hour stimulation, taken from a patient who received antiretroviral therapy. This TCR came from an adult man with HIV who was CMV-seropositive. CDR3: CASSRTAQYNYGYTF. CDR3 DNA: TGTGCCAGCAGTCGGACAGCACAGTATAACTATGGCTACACCTTC.